These 9 T cell receptor beta chains were sequenced from one sample in a study of T cell changes during pregnancy in multiple sclerosis. Assay: immunoSEQ multiplex PCR; the TCRdb copy retains only in-frame clones and omits some. The table includes about 73,000 clones, 85% to 95% detected once. The source was peripheral blood, collected in the third trimester of pregnancy. Receptors were obtained from a female donor in good health, enrolled as a control in a pregnancy study.

The chain is built from TRBV29-1 and TRBJ1-2, with 8 bases matching TRBD1. The germline V gene encodes CDR1 SQVTM and CDR2 ANQGSEA. V lost 7 bases to trimming and J lost 6 bases; unmatched junction nucleotides: 13. The CDR3 runs 14 residues. As DNA, the CDR3 is TGCAGCGAAATCCAATTACAGGGGGTTAATGGCTACACCTTC. Protein: CSEIQLQGVNGYTF.

The chain employs TRBV4-1 and TRBJ1-2; D is ambiguous. This CDR3 is built from 15 residues. Germline CDR1 reads MGHRA; CDR2 reads YSYEKL. The V gene lost 4 bases and the J gene lost 3 bases, with 15 bases spanning the gap. The CDR3, as DNA: TGCGCCAGCAGCCCAAGTTATATACCGGACTATGGCTACACCTTC. This gives the protein CASSPSYIPDYGYTF.

The chain carries TRBV28 and TRBJ1-5; tentatively, D is TRBD1 (5 bases). The germline V gene encodes CDR1 MDHEN and CDR2 SYDVKM. The CDR3 loop spans 16 amino acids. V lost 6 bases and J 1 base, leaving 16 bases between the germline ends. In DNA, the CDR3 is TGTGCCAGCAGGGCCGGGGGGGATCCCAGCAATCAGCCCCAGCATTTT. Its protein product is CASRAGGDPSNQPQHF.

This rearrangement joins TRBV7-2 to TRBJ2-2; TRBD2 might be the D (6 bases). V was pared by 1 base and J by 6 bases, with 15 bases between. CDR3 length equals 16 residues. Germline-derived CDR1 and CDR2 are SGHTA and FQGNSA. The CDR3 nucleotides are TGTGCCAGCAGCTTAGTTCGGAGGGAATTGTCCGGGGAGCTGTTTTTT. It codes for CASSLVRRELSGELFF. Drawing the rest from reference TRBV7-2 and TRBJ2-2, the complete variable domain is GAGVSQSPSNKVTEKGKDVELRCDPISGHTALYWYRQSLGQGLEFLIYFQGNSAPDKSGLPSDRFSAERTGGSVSTLTIQRTQQEDSAVYLCASSLVRRELSGELFFGEGSRLTVL.

The rearrangement joins TRBV19 to TRBJ2-5, with 8 bases fitting TRBD1. V shed 8 bases and J 0 bases; nucleotides not matched to a gene: 2. The germline V gene encodes CDR1 LNHDA and CDR2 SQIVND (reference sequence). The CDR3 has 13 residues. The CDR3 reads CASPDRDQETQYF. CDR3 sequence (DNA): TGTGCCAGTCCGGACAGGGACCAAGAGACCCAGTACTTC.

This clone was detected once. The chain couples TRBV7-9 to TRBJ2-7; possible D gene TRBD1, 6 bases. The V gene lost 5 bases and the J gene lost 1 base, with 12 bases spanning the gap. This CDR3 is built from 14 residues. CDR1 is SEHNR and CDR2 is FQNEAQ in the germline V gene (reference sequence). DNA of the CDR3: TGTGCCAGCAGCCCGAAGGGACATTCCTACGAGCAGTACTTC. Its translation is CASSPKGHSYEQYF.

The rearrangement links TRBV19 to TRBJ1-5; TRBD1 matches 7 bases. In germline, CDR1 is LNHDA, CDR2 SQIVND (reference sequence). The CDR3 is 16 amino acids. V shed 5 bases, J shed 6 bases, and the junction held 13 bases outside the gene matches. The CDR3, as DNA: TGTGCCAGTAGTCCCCTGACAGGGTACAAGACTCAGCCCCAGCATTTT. Translation: CASSPLTGYKTQPQHF.

V is TRBV15 and J is TRBJ2-7; maybe TRBD2 (5 bases). V was shortened by 5 bases and J by 6 bases, with 14 bases between the two germline ends. Germline assignment: CDR1 LNHNV and CDR2 YYDKDF (reference sequence). CDR3 length: 13 residues. The CDR3 DNA reads as TGTGCCACCAGCCTCCGCGGGCAGCCCGAGCAGTACTTC. As protein: CATSLRGQPEQYF.

This clone was detected once. This chain joins TRBV5-1 and TRBJ2-5; 11 bases align to TRBD2. CDR1 and CDR2 from the germline V gene are SGHRS and YFSETQ. The CDR3 contains 16 residues. V lost 4 bases, J lost 5 bases, and 10 bases stayed unmatched. CDR3 residues: CASSPRTSGGGETQYF. In DNA, the CDR3 is TGCGCCAGCAGCCCTAGAACTAGCGGGGGTGGGGAGACCCAGTACTTC.